This T cell receptor beta chain was identified during a study of cytomegalovirus exposure and HLA in healthy donors. Study-wide findings and caveats: Roughly uniform sequencing depth across donors was assumed, possibly incorrectly.

PCR was performed using 60 Vbeta and 13 Jbeta primers. Data came from immunoSEQ multiplex PCR; TCRdb stores just in-frame clones and leaves some out. The table records about 170,000 clones, approximately 78% of them present only once. Trimming took 0 bases from V and 3 from J; bases not matched to a gene: 10. CDR3 size: 19 residues. CDR1 LNHDA and CDR2 SQIVND come from the germline V gene (reference sequence). Notes on this clone: Its antigen is unidentified.

The V call is TRBV19, the J call TRBJ2-6; TRBD1 agrees at 8 bases. Sequenced material: PBMCs. The origin of this receptor is a male donor in good health and CMV-seronegative. DNA for the CDR3: TGTGCCAGTAGTATAGATCCCCTGAGGACAGGGTTTGGGGCCAACGTCCTGACTTTC. Residues: CASSIDPLRTGFGANVLTF.